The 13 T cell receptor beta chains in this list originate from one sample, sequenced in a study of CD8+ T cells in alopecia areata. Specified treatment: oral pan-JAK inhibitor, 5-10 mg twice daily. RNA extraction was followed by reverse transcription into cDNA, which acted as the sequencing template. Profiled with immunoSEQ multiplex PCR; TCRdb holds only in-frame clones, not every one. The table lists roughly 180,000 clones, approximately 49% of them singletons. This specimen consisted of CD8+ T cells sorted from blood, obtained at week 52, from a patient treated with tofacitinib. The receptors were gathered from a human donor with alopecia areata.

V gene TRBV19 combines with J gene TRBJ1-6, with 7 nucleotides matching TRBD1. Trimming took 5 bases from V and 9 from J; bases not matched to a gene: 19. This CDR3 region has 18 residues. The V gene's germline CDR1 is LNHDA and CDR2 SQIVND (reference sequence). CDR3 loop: CASSPKVPTGLVRSPLHF. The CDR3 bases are TGTGCCAGTAGTCCCAAAGTCCCGACAGGGCTGGTGCGTTCACCCCTCCACTTT.

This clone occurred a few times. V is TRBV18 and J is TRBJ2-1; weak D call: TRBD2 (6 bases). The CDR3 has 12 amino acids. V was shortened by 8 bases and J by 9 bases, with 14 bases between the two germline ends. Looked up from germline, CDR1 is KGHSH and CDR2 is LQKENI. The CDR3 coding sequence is TGTGCCAGCCAAAACGGGGGAAGTGAGCAGTTCTTC. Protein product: CASQNGGSEQFF.

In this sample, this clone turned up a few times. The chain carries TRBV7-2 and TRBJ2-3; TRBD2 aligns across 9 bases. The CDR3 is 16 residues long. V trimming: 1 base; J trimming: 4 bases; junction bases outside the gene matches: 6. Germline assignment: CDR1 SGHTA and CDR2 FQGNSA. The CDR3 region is CASSLVSGGIPDTQYF. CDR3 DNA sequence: TGTGCCAGCAGCTTAGTCAGCGGGGGGATCCCAGATACGCAGTATTTT.

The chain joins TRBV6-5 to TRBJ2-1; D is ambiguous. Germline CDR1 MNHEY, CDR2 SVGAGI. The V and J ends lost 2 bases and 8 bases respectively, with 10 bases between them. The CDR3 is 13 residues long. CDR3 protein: CASSYLNSHEQFF. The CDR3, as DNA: TGTGCCAGCAGTTACCTGAACAGTCATGAGCAGTTCTTC.

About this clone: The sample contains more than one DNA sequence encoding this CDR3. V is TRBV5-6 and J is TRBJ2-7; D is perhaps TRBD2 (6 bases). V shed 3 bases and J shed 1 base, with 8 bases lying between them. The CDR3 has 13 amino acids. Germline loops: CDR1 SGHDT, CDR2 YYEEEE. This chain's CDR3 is CASSSGGSYEQYF. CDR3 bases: TGTGCCAGCAGCTCCGGGGGTTCCTACGAGCAGTACTTC.

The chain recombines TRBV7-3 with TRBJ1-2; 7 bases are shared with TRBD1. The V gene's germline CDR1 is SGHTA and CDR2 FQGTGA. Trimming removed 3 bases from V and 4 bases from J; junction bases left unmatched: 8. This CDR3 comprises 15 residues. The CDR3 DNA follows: TGTGCCAGCAGCTTCCTCCCGGGACAGATCTATGGCTACACCTTC. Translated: CASSFLPGQIYGYTF.

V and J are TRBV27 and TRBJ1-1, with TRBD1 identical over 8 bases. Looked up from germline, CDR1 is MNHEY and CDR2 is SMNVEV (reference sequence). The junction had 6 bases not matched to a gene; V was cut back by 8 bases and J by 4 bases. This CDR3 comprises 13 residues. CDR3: CASGSDRVTEAFF. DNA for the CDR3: TGTGCCAGCGGGTCGGACAGGGTCACTGAAGCTTTCTTT.

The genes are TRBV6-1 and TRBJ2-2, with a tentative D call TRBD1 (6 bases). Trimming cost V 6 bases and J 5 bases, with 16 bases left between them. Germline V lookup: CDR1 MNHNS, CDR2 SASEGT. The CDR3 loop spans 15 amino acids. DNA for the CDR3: TGTGCCAGCAGCACCGGGGACACCACGACCGGGGAGCTGTTTTTT. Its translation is CASSTGDTTTGELFF.

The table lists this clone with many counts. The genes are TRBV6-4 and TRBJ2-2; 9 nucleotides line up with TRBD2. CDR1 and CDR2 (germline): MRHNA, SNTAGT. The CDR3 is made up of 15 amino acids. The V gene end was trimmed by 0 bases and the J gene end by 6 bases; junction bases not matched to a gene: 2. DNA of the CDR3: TGTGCCAGCAGTGACTCTGCGGGGGGGCCCGGGGAGCTGTTTTTT. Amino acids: CASSDSAGGPGELFF.

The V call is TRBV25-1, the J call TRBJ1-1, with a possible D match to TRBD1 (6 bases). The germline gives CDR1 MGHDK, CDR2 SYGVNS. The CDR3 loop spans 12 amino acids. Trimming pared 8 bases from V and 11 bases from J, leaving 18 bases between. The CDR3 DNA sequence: TGTGCCAGCTCGGCGGGGGGGCTGTTTGCTTTCTTT. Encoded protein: CASSAGGLFAFF.

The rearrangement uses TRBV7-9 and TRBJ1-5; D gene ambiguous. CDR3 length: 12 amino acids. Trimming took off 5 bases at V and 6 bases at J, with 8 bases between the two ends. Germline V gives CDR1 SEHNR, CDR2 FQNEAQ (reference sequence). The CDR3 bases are TGTGCCAGCAGCCAACACGGTCAGCCCCAGCATTTT. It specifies CASSQHGQPQHF.

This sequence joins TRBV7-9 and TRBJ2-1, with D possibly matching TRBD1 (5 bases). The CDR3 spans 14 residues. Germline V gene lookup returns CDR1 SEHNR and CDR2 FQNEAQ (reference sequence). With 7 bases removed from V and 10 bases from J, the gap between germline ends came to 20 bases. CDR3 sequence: CASNPPRHQGEQFF. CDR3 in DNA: TGTGCCAGCAACCCCCCCCGGCATCAGGGAGAGCAGTTCTTC.

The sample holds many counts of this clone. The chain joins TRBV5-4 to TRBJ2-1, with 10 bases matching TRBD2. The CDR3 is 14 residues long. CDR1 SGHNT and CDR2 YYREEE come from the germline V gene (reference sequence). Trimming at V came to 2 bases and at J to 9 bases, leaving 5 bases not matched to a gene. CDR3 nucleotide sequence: TGTGCCAGCAGCTTAACGGTAGCGGGGGGTGAGCAGTTCTTC. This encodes CASSLTVAGGEQFF.